The entry that follows covers one T cell receptor beta chain sequence. V gave up 5 bases and J gave up 5 bases; unmatched junction bases: 10. The germline V gene encodes CDR1 PRHDT and CDR2 FYEKMQ (reference sequence). This CDR3 spans 15 amino acids. The data are from a study of blood T cell repertoires in COVID-19. Overall study context: Researchers got acute and convalescent COVID-19 samples from the United States, Italy and Spain. Sources were T cells, B-cell-depleted T cells, or PBMCs; the material itself was cDNA or gDNA.

Under the authors' procedure: It was from reference gene primer amplification that nucleated cell counts were estimated. Here immunoSEQ multiplex PCR was the method, and the copy in TCRdb shows in-frame clones only, minus some. From that table come the V and J calls and clone size; the DNA was used to work out D and trimming. The sample has over 50,000 clones; 65% to 90% are singletons. This receptor was obtained from a human donor in a cohort sampled during active COVID-19. The rearrangement links TRBV13 to TRBJ1-2, with 8 bases lining up with TRBD1. The specimen sequenced was peripheral blood. The CDR3 DNA reads TGTGCCAGCAGCAGCCGGGCAGGGGGCGATTATGGCTACACCTTC. The encoded protein is CASSSRAGGDYGYTF. The full variable domain, completed using reference TRBV13 and TRBJ1-2, is AAGVIQSPRHLIKEKRETATLKCYPIPRHDTVYWYQQGPGQDPQFLISFYEKMQSDKGSIPDRFSAQQFSDYHSELNMSSLELGDSALYFCASSSRAGGDYGYTFGSGTRLTVV.